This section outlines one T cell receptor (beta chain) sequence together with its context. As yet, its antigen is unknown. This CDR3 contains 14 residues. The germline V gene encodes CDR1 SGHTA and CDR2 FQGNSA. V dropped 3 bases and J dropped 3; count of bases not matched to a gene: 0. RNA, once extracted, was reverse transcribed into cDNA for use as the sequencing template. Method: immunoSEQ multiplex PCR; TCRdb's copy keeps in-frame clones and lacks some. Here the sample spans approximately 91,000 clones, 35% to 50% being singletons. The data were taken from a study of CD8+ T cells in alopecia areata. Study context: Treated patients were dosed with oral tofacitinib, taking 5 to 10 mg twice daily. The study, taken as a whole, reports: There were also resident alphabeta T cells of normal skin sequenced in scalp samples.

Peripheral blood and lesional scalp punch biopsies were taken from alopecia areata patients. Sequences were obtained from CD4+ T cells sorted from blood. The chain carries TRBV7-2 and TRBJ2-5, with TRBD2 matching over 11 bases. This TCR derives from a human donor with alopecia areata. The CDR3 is CASSLTSGEETQYF. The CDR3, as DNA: TGTGCCAGCAGCTTGACTAGCGGGGAAGAGACCCAGTACTTC.